The rows below give T cell receptor beta chains drawn from one sample of a study of Ad26.COV2.S vaccination and SARS-CoV-2 variants. Produced via immunoSEQ multiplex PCR; TCRdb's table is partial and in-frame only. The sample holds about 400,000 clones, approximately 90% seen once. The specimen comprised peripheral blood, sampled in a trial of Ad26.COV2.S vaccine versus placebo. The receptors stem from a person aged 18-60 years who received the Ad26.COV2.S COVID-19 vaccine or a placebo. CDR3s include the opening cysteine and the closing phenylalanine or tryptophan. Fields, in order: clone size, J gene, V gene, D gene, CDR3 length, CDR3 DNA, CDR3 protein. The D gene is left open where the match is weak. The size entry is marked missing in some rows and otherwise reads once, few, many or a size class.

clone size: NA; J gene: TRBJ1-1; V gene: TRBV5-1; D gene: NA; CDR3 length: 12; CDR3 DNA: TGCGCCAGCAGCTTGGGAGAGGGAGGGGCTTTCTTT; CDR3 protein: CASSLGEGGAFF
clone size: NA; J gene: TRBJ2-1; V gene: TRBV7-2; D gene: TRBD2; CDR3 length: 15; CDR3 DNA: TGTGCCAGCAGCCCCCCGGGACTAGCGGGCAATGAGCAGTTCTTC; CDR3 protein: CASSPPGLAGNEQFF
clone size: once; J gene: TRBJ2-2; V gene: TRBV2; D gene: NA; CDR3 length: 14; CDR3 DNA: TGTGCCAGCATCGAGGACCTGAACACCGGGGAGCTGTTTTTT; CDR3 protein: CASIEDLNTGELFF
clone size: NA; J gene: TRBJ2-7; V gene: TRBV5-1; D gene: NA; CDR3 length: 16; CDR3 DNA: TGCGCCAGCAGCTCGCACCACGGGAGAGGTTCCTACGAGCAGTACTTC; CDR3 protein: CASSSHHGRGSYEQYF
clone size: NA; J gene: TRBJ2-1; V gene: TRBV7-8; D gene: TRBD1; CDR3 length: 18; CDR3 DNA: TGTGCCAGCAGCCTGGTCTTCGGACAGGCCAGCTCCTACAATGAGCAGTTCTTC; CDR3 protein: CASSLVFGQASSYNEQFF
clone size: NA; J gene: TRBJ2-1; V gene: TRBV27; D gene: NA; CDR3 length: 13; CDR3 DNA: TGTGCCAGTTCAAGAAGCTCCTACAATGAGCAGTTCTTC; CDR3 protein: CASSRSSYNEQFF
clone size: NA; J gene: TRBJ2-3; V gene: TRBV7-9; D gene: TRBD1; CDR3 length: 13; CDR3 DNA: TGTGCCAGCAGCTCAACAGGGGCAGATACGCAGTATTTT; CDR3 protein: CASSSTGADTQYF
clone size: NA; J gene: TRBJ2-1; V gene: TRBV5-1; D gene: TRBD2; CDR3 length: 17; CDR3 DNA: TGCGCCAGCAGCTGGGGACTAGCGGAGGGACTTAACAATGAGCAGTTCTTC; CDR3 protein: CASSWGLAEGLNNEQFF
clone size: NA; J gene: TRBJ2-3; V gene: TRBV5-6; D gene: TRBD1; CDR3 length: 14; CDR3 DNA: TGTGCCAGCAGCCGACAGGGGGCTGGAGATACGCAGTATTTT; CDR3 protein: CASSRQGAGDTQYF
clone size: NA; J gene: TRBJ1-1; V gene: TRBV18; D gene: NA; CDR3 length: 13; CDR3 DNA: TGTGCCAGCTCGGGTTTAGGAGGCACTGAAGCTTTCTTT; CDR3 protein: CASSGLGGTEAFF
clone size: NA; J gene: TRBJ2-7; V gene: TRBV11-3; D gene: NA; CDR3 length: 13; CDR3 DNA: TGTGCCAGCAGCTTAGACAGGCTAGCCGAGCAGTACTTC; CDR3 protein: CASSLDRLAEQYF
clone size: NA; J gene: TRBJ2-2; V gene: TRBV6-5; D gene: TRBD1; CDR3 length: 14; CDR3 DNA: TGTGCCAGCAACCGGGACAGAGTCACCGGGGAGCTGTTTTTT; CDR3 protein: CASNRDRVTGELFF
clone size: once; J gene: TRBJ1-2; V gene: TRBV28; D gene: TRBD1; CDR3 length: 14; CDR3 DNA: TGTGCCAGCAGTTTGGTGGCAGGGGGATATGGCTACACCTTC; CDR3 protein: CASSLVAGGYGYTF
clone size: NA; J gene: TRBJ2-6; V gene: TRBV2; D gene: TRBD2; CDR3 length: 15; CDR3 DNA: TGTGCCAGCAGTGGTAGCGGGTCTGGGGCCAACGTCCTGACTTTC; CDR3 protein: CASSGSGSGANVLTF
clone size: once; J gene: TRBJ2-3; V gene: TRBV28; D gene: NA; CDR3 length: 15; CDR3 DNA: TGTGCCAGCAGTTCCCCGGGAGAGAGTGGAGATACGCAGTATTTT; CDR3 protein: CASSSPGESGDTQYF
clone size: NA; J gene: TRBJ2-5; V gene: TRBV7-8; D gene: TRBD2; CDR3 length: 16; CDR3 DNA: TGTGCCAGCAGCCTTGTTTTTGCGGGAGCCCCAGGTACCCAGTACTTC; CDR3 protein: CASSLVFAGAPGTQYF
clone size: few; J gene: TRBJ1-5; V gene: TRBV30; D gene: NA; CDR3 length: 13; CDR3 DNA: TGTGCTCGGAGTGGCGGGGCCGGTCAGCCCCAGCATTTT; CDR3 protein: CARSGGAGQPQHF
clone size: NA; J gene: TRBJ1-5; V gene: TRBV28; D gene: NA; CDR3 length: 13; CDR3 DNA: TGTGCCAGCAGTTCAGGGTTGGTTCAGCCCCAGCATTTT; CDR3 protein: CASSSGLVQPQHF
clone size: NA; J gene: TRBJ1-2; V gene: TRBV12-3/TRBV12-4; D gene: NA; CDR3 length: 11; CDR3 DNA: TGTGCCAGCAGTTTAGGCTATGGCTACACCTTC; CDR3 protein: CASSLGYGYTF
clone size: NA; J gene: TRBJ2-3; V gene: TRBV5-6; D gene: TRBD2; CDR3 length: 19; CDR3 DNA: TGTGCCAGCAGCTCACTGGATTCGGGGACTAGCGGGTCCACAGATACGCAGTATTTT; CDR3 protein: CASSSLDSGTSGSTDTQYF
clone size: NA; J gene: TRBJ2-5; V gene: TRBV11-3; D gene: TRBD2; CDR3 length: 17; CDR3 DNA: TGTGCCAGCAGCTCAAATCGGCCTAGCGGGAGTCGGGAGACCCAGTACTTC; CDR3 protein: CASSSNRPSGSRETQYF
clone size: NA; J gene: TRBJ2-5; V gene: TRBV11-1; D gene: NA; CDR3 length: 13; CDR3 DNA: TGTGCCAGCAACACGGGAGTCCAAGAGACCCAGTACTTC; CDR3 protein: CASNTGVQETQYF